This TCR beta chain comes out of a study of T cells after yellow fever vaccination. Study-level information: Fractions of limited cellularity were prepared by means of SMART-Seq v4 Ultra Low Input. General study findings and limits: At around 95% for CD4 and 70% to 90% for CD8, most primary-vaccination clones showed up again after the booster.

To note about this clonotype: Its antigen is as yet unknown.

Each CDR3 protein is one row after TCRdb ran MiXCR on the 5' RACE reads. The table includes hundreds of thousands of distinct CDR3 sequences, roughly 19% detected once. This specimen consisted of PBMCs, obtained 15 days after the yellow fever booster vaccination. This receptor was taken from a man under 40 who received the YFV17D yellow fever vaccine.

The CDR3 region is CASSELRGSYSPLHF. CDR3 in DNA: TGTGCCAGCAGCGAGCTGAGGGGCAGTTATTCACCCCTCCACTTT. The J gene is TRBJ1-6, the V gene TRBV4-2, with D possibly TRBD1 on 5 matching bases. Germline CDR1 and CDR2: LGHNA and YNFKEQ. CDR3 length: 15 amino acids. V lost 5 bases and J 8 bases, leaving 16 bases between the germline ends.